This TCR beta chain derives from a study of CD8+ T cells in alopecia areata. This CDR3 has 13 amino acids. CDR1 is SQVTM, CDR2 ANQGSEA, per germline. Trimming left V 3 bases short and J 4 bases short, with 9 bases between. With respect to this clone: What it recognizes is unknown.

Findings of the study overall: Alphabeta T cells residing in normal skin are also sequenced in scalp samples.

Isolated RNA was reverse transcribed into cDNA used as the sequencing template. Data came from immunoSEQ multiplex PCR; TCRdb stores just in-frame clones and leaves some out. The table shows more than 85,000 clones, with 35% to 50% occurring only once. The J gene is TRBJ2-2, the V gene TRBV29-1; D ambiguous. Sample: CD4+ T cells sorted from blood. The receptor was isolated from a human donor with alopecia areata. CDR3 sequence (DNA): TGCAGCGTTGACGGCCAGCGCACCGGGGAGCTGTTTTTT. Protein product: CSVDGQRTGELFF.